This TCR beta chain was found in a study of cytomegalovirus exposure and HLA in healthy donors. Findings and caveats of the study: What was likely a sequencing artifact was a cluster of highly shared sequence variants. In the analysis, some V segments, TRBV6-2 and TRBV6-3 included, were excluded as indistinguishable.

In regard to this clone: What it binds is unknown.

Primers for the PCR totalled 60 Vbeta and 13 Jbeta. Profiled with immunoSEQ multiplex PCR; TCRdb holds only in-frame clones, not every one. The sample yields 150,000 to 190,000 clones, 80% to 90% seen once. The germline gives CDR1 MNHNY, CDR2 SVGAGI (reference sequence). The V gene lost 7 bases and the J gene lost 4 bases, with 17 bases spanning the gap. CDR3 length: 15 residues. Each donor was nominally healthy when sampled (though unrecorded immune exposures were likely). Specimen: PBMCs. This clonotype originated in a woman younger than 35 in good health and CMV-seronegative. The rearrangement joins TRBV6-6 to TRBJ2-1, with D perhaps TRBD2 (7 bases). The DNA for the CDR3 is TGTGCCAGCAACAGCGGAGGGGGGGGATACAATGAGCAGTTCTTC. Translated, it gives CASNSGGGGYNEQFF.